This T cell receptor (beta chain) was identified in a study of neurological immune-mediated disorders. Using its own MiXCR run on the 5' RACE reads, TCRdb lists one record per CDR3 protein. Of 130,000 or so distinct CDR3 sequences listed, 3% to 3.5% are singletons. This clonotype has a count of ten or more. The germline gives CDR1 SNHLY, CDR2 FYNNEI. This CDR3 is 14 amino acids long. Deletions cut 2 bases from V and 2 bases from J, with 10 bases between. J is TRBJ2-7 and V is TRBV2; D ambiguous. The sequence derives from a woman aged 25 to 45 with multiple sclerosis. The sequencing input was PBMCs. The CDR3 DNA reads as TGTGCCAGCAGTGAAATGGCAGGTACCTACGAGCAGTACTTC. Translation gives CASSEMAGTYEQYF.